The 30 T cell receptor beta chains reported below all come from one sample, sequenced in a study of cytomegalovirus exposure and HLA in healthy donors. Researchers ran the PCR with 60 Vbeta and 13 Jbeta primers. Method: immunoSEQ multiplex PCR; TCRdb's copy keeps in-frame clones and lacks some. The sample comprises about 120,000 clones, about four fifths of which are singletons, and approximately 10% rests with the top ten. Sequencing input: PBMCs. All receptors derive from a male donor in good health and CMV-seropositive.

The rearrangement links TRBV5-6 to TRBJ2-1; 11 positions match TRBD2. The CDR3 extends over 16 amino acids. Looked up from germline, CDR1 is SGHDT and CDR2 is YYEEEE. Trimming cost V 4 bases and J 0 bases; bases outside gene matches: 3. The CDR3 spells CASSASGRPSYNEQFF. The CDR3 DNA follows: TGTGCCAGCAGCGCTAGCGGGAGGCCCTCCTACAATGAGCAGTTCTTC.

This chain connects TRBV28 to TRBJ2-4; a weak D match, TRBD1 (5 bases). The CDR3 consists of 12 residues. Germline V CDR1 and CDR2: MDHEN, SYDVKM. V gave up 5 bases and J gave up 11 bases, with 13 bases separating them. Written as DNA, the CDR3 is TGTGCCAGCAGTCCGTCGACAGAATTTCAGTACTTC. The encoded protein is CASSPSTEFQYF.

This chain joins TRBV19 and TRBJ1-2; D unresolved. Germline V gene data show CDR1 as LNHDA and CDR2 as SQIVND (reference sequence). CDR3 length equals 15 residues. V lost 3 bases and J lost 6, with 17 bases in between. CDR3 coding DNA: TGTGCCAGTAGTATGACGGGGTGGGGAGGTGATGGCTACACCTTC. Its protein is CASSMTGWGGDGYTF.

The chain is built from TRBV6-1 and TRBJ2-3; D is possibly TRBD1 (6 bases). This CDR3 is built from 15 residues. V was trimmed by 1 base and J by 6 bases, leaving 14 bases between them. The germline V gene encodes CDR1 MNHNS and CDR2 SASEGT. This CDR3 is CASSEVVGQRDTQYF. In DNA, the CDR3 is TGTGCCAGCAGTGAAGTAGTAGGACAGAGGGATACGCAGTATTTT.

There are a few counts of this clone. CDR3 residues: CASSVRQYNSPLHF. DNA of the CDR3: TGTGCCAGCAGTGTACGACAGTATAATTCACCCCTCCACTTT. The chain links TRBV6-1 to TRBJ1-6, with a weak D call TRBD1 (5 bases). The CDR3 has 14 amino acids. CDR1 and CDR2 from the germline V gene are MNHNS and SASEGT. V lost 4 bases, J lost 4 bases, and 8 bases lay in between.

CDR3 DNA: TGTGCCACCAGCAGAGGTGAACAGACTAACAATGAGCAGTTCTTC. It translates to CATSRGEQTNNEQFF. The V call is TRBV15, the J call TRBJ2-1; D may be TRBD2 (5 bases). CDR1 and CDR2 from the germline V gene are LNHNV and YYDKDF (reference sequence). The V gene lost 1 base and the J gene lost 5 bases, with 12 bases spanning the gap. This CDR3 has 15 residues.

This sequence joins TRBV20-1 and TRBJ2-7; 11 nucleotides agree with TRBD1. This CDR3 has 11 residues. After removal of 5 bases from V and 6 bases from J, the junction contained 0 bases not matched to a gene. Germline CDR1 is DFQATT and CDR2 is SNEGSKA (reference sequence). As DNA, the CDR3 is TGCAGTGCTGGGACAGGGGGCGAGCAGTACTTC. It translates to CSAGTGGEQYF.

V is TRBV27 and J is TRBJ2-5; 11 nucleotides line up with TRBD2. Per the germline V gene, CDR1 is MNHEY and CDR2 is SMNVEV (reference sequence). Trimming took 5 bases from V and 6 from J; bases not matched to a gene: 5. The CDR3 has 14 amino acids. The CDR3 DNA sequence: TGTGCCAGCAGTCTTAGCGGGAGGGGGAAGACCCAGTACTTC. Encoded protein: CASSLSGRGKTQYF.

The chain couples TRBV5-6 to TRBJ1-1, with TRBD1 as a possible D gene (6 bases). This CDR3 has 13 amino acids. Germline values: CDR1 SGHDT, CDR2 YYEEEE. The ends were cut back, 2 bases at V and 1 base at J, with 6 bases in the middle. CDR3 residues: CASSLQGNTEAFF. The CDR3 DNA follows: TGTGCCAGCAGCTTACAGGGGAACACTGAAGCTTTCTTT.

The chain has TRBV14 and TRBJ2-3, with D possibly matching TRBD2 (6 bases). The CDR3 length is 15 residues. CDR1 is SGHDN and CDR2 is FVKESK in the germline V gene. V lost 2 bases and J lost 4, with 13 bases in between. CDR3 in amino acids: CASSQPHLASDTQYF. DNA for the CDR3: TGTGCCAGCAGCCAACCTCACCTAGCGTCAGATACGCAGTATTTT.

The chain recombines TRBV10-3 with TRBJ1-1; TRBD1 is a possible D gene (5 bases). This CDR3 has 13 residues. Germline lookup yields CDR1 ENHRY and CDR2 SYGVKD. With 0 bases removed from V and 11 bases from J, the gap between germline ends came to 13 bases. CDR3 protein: CAISESQGSGAFF. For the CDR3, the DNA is TGTGCCATCAGTGAGTCGCAGGGTTCGGGTGCTTTCTTT.

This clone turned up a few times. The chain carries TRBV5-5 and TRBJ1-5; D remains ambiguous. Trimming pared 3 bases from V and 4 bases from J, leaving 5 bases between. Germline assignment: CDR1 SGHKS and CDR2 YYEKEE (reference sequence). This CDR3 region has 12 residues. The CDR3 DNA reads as TGTGCCAGCAGCTCCCCGAATCAGCCCCAGCATTTT. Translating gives CASSSPNQPQHF.

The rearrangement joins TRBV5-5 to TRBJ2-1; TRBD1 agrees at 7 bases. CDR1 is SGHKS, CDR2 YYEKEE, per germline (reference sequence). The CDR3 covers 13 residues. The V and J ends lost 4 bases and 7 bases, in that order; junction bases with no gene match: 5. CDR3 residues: CASSITGENEQFF. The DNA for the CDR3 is TGTGCCAGCAGCATAACAGGGGAAAATGAGCAGTTCTTC.

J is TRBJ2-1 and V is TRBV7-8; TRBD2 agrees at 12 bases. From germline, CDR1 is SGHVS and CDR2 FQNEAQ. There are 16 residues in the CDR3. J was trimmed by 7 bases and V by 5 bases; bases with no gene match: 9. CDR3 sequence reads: CASSPRTSGVGNEQFF. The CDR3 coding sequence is TGTGCCAGCAGCCCAAGGACTAGCGGGGTTGGGAATGAGCAGTTCTTC.

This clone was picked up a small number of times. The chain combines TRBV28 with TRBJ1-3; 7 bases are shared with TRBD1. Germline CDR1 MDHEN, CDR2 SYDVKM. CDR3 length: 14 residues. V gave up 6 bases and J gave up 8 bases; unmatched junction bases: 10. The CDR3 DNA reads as TGTGCCAGCAGAATGAGTGGACAGGAACACACCATATATTTT. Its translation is CASRMSGQEHTIYF.

The CDR3 bases are TGTGCCAGCAGCGGACAGCGGGAGATGAGAGGGTACGAGCAGTACTTC. It codes for CASSGQREMRGYEQYF. The V call is TRBV21-1, the J call TRBJ2-7; the table gives TRBD2 as D, unverified against the DNA. TRBV21-1 is listed as a pseudogene. CDR3 length: 16 residues.

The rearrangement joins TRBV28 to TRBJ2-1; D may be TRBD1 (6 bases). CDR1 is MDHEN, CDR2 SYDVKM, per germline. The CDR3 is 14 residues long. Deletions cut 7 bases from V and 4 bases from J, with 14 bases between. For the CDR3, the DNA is TGTGCCAGCAAACAACAGGGCGAGTACAATGAGCAGTTCTTC. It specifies CASKQQGEYNEQFF.

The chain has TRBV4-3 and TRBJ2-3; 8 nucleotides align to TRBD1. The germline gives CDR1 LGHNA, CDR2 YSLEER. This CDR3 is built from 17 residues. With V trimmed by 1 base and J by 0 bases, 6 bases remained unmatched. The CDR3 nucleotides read TGCGCCAGCAGCCAAGTGGGACAGGTTTATAGCACAGATACGCAGTATTTT. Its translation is CASSQVGQVYSTDTQYF.

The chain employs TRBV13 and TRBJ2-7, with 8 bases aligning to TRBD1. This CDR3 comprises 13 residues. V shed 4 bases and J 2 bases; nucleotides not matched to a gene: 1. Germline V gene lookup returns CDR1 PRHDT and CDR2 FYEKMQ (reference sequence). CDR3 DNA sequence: TGTGCCAGCAGCTGGGGACAGGCCTACGAGCAGTACTTC. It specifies CASSWGQAYEQYF.

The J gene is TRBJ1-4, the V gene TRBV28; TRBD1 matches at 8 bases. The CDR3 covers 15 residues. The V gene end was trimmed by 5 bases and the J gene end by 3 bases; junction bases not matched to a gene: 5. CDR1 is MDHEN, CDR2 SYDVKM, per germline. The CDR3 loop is CASSVQGAANEKLFF. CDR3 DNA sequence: TGTGCCAGCAGTGTGCAGGGGGCGGCTAATGAAAAACTGTTTTTT.

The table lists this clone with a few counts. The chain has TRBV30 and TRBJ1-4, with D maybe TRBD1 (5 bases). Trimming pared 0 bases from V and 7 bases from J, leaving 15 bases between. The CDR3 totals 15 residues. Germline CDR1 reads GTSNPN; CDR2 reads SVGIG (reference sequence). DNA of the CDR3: TGTGCCTGGAGTGTACCGGGGGGAGGTCTTGAAAAACTGTTTTTT. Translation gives CAWSVPGGGLEKLFF.

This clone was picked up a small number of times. The CDR3 DNA is TGCAGTGCCACGACTAGAAGTGAGCAGTACTTC. Its translation: CSATTRSEQYF. The rearrangement uses TRBV20-1 and TRBJ2-7; possibly TRBD2 for D (6 bases). The CDR3 extends over 11 amino acids. Germline V gene lookup returns CDR1 DFQATT and CDR2 SNEGSKA (reference sequence). V was clipped by 6 bases and J by 7 bases, with 13 bases between them.

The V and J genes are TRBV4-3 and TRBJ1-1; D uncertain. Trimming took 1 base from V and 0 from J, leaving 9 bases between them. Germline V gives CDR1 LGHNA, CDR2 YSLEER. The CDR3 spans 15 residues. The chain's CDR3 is CASSQAPGVNTEAFF. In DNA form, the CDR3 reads TGCGCCAGCAGCCAAGCTCCGGGAGTGAACACTGAAGCTTTCTTT.

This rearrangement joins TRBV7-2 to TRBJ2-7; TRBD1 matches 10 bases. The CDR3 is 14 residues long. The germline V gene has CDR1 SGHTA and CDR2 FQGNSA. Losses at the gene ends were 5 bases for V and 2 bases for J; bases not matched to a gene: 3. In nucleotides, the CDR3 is TGTGCCAGCAGCAACGGACAGGGGGCCTACGAGCAGTACTTC. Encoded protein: CASSNGQGAYEQYF.

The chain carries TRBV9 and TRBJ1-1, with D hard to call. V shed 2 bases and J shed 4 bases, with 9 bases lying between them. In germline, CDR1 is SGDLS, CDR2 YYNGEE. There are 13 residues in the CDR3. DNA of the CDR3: TGTGCCAGCAGCGTTGGGGAGACCACTGAAGCTTTCTTT. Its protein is CASSVGETTEAFF.

CDR3 in amino acids: CASSLVPEHTEAFF. The DNA of the CDR3 is TGTGCCAGCAGCTTAGTTCCGGAGCACACTGAAGCTTTCTTT. This sequence joins TRBV7-2 and TRBJ1-1; no clear D gene. The germline CDR1 and CDR2 sequences are SGHTA and FQGNSA. The CDR3 runs to 14 residues. With 1 base removed from V and 3 bases from J, the gap between germline ends came to 9 bases.

The CDR3 loop reads CASSPPVGTSSPHEQYF. CDR3 nucleotide sequence: TGTGCCAGCTCACCACCCGTTGGGACTAGCAGTCCCCACGAGCAGTACTTC. The chain uses TRBV18 and TRBJ2-7; 9 nucleotides match TRBD2. The junction had 11 bases not matched to a gene; V was cut back by 0 bases and J by 5 bases. The CDR3 spans 17 residues. The germline CDR1 and CDR2 sequences are KGHSH and LQKENI.

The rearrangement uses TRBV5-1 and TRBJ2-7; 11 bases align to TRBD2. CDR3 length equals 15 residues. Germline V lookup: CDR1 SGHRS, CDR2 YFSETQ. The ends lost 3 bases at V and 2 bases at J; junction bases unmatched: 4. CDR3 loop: CASSSGLAGPYEQYF. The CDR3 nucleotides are TGCGCCAGCAGCTCCGGACTAGCGGGTCCCTACGAGCAGTACTTC.

This CDR3 reads CASTVGGGQPQHF. In nucleotides, the CDR3 is TGCGCCAGCACTGTGGGGGGTGGTCAGCCCCAGCATTTT. The chain recombines TRBV10-2 with TRBJ1-5; D may be TRBD1 (5 bases). The V end was cut by 7 bases, the J end by 6 bases, with 13 bases between. The CDR3 consists of 13 residues. Per the germline V gene, CDR1 is WSHSY and CDR2 is SAAADI.

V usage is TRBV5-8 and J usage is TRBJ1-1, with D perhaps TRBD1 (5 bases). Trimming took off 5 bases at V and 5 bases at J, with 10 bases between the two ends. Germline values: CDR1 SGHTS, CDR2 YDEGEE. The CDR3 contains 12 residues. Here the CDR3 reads CASRAGGTEAFF. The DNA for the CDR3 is TGTGCCAGCAGGGCTGGGGGGACTGAAGCTTTCTTT.